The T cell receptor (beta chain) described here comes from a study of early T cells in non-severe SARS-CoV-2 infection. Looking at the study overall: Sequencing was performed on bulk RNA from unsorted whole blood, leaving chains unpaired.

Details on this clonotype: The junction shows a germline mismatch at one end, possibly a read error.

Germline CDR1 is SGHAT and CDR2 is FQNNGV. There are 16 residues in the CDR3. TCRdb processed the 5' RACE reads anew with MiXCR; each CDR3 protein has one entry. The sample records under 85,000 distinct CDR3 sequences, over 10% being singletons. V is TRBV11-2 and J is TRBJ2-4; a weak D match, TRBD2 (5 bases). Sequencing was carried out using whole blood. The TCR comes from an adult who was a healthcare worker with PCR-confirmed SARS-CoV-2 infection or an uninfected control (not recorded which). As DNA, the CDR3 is TGTGCCAGCAGCTTACTAACGACGCTAGCCAAAAGCATTCAGTACTTC. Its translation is CASSLLTTLAKSIQYF.